This T cell receptor beta chain comes out of a study of shared clonotypes between healthy human individuals (dated by TCRdb to 2020 to 2022). The study in broad terms: A few men and a couple of women, aged 18 to 49 years, made up the cohort. For each donor, CD4 naive and CD4 memory were each run on three plates, CD8 naive on two plates, and CD8 memory on one plate. Blood TCR repertoires of five healthy adults were deeply sequenced to estimate repertoire size and the extent of clonotype sharing between individuals. To increase sequencing depth and limit assay-specific biases, TCR repertoire library preparation and sequencing were carried out by different laboratories using diverse techniques. Each donor's leukapheresis produced roughly between about 0.9 and 9.5 billion PBMCs. The paper as a whole reports these results and caveats: Clonotypes shared by all four sorted-subset donors showed higher generation probabilities than non-shared clonotypes. The small number of donors limited the genetic and exposure-history diversity represented. About 5% of naive CD4, 3% to 4% of naive CD8, around 2.3% of memory CD4, and 0.35% to 0.5% of memory CD8 clonotypes were shared across a handful of donors. Rarefaction of sorted-subset datasets indicated incomplete sequencing despite the large sequencing depth. Pairwise subsampling indicated that sequencing depth was expected to affect the degree of clonotype sharing among donors. Larger estimated clonotype richness was generally found for naive subsets than for memory subsets. Sampling was limited to blood, and TCR repertoires in tissue likely differ from TCR repertoires in blood.

Using the deep immunoSEQ assay, multiplex PCR amplified TCR CDR3 regions from genomic DNA. Genomic DNA extracted from each cell subset was distributed evenly over all wells of several immunoSEQ 96-well plates, and each plate served as one replicate. Each replicate PCR for sorted subsets received approximately 200 ng genomic DNA, equal to tens of thousands of T cell genomes. Purified libraries were quantified with a Qubit 3.0 fluorometer, sized on a Bioanalyzer 2100, and re-quantified with the KAPA Library Quantification kit. Every immunoSEQ 96-well plate was sequenced on a dedicated single-read 150-cycle Illumina NextSeq 550 flow cell. The study's processing was this. Because the immunoSEQ output held only junctional sequences and lacked quality scores, the filtering could not match the filtering applied to full-length reads. To assign V/J genes and CDR3, sequences were annotated against IMGT germline references using PyIR, a Python wrapper for IgBLAST v1.9. Reads were filtered out if the reads had weak V/J assignments (E-value above 1e-6), no CDR3, stop codons, out-of-frame junctions, or ambiguous translated residues. V3J clonotypes were defined as sequences sharing the same inferred V gene, J gene, and CDR3 amino acid sequence. The percentage overlap between two repertoires was calculated by dividing the number of shared unique clonotypes by the size of the smaller repertoire. Richness of each repertoire was evaluated using RTK rarefaction, the Chao1 estimator, and Recon v2.1 estimates of unobserved clonotypes. For all TCRbeta clonotypes obtained by the gDNA method from a few donors, generation probabilities were computed with OLGA. The clones in this table, taken by TCRdb from immuneACCESS, are in-frame only. Not every clone is retained; where verified, under half of the shortfall comes from an unresolved V gene, and the cause of the rest is unknown. From that table come the V and J calls and clone size; the DNA was used to work out D and trimming. For this sample there are 2 million to 2.5 million clones; approximately 94% appear just once. The leading ten clones occupy more than 0.1% of the sample.

On this clone: Its cognate antigen has yet to be identified. No per-base quality is available; no much larger clone lies one base away.

The donors were healthy, HIV-negative adults with no recently reported acute infections or vaccinations. Every donor was a Caucasian adult residing in Nashville, Tennessee, USA. CD4+ T cells were enriched by magnetic negative selection; naive cells were then positively selected on CD45RA, and the negative fraction formed the memory subset. Blood was obtained by leukapheresis, after which PBMCs were separated by Ficoll-Histopaque density gradient centrifugation and cryopreserved in liquid nitrogen vapor phase. Analytical flow cytometry was used to check the purity and quantity of each magnetically sorted T cell population. Genomic DNA was isolated from every sorted fraction and measured by UV absorbance on a Nanodrop 2000c. The sequenced sample was naive CD4+ T cells sorted from blood. Reading the label with the study, this specimen's cell subset or site is: CD45RA+ positively selected. The TCR sequence derives from a man aged 18 to 30 in good health.

Here the CDR3 is given as CASSQVVQGHSYEQYF. Here is the DNA: TGTGCCAGCAGCCAAGTAGTACAGGGGCACTCCTACGAGCAGTACTTC. The chain employs TRBV16 and TRBJ2-7; 7 central nucleotides agree with TRBD1. From the cysteine through the phenylalanine, the CDR3 covers 16 amino acids. The kept DNA is CDR3 alone, 48 bases in frame from the first base. The germline V gene yields KGHSY for CDR1 and FQNENV for CDR2. Trimming takes 2 bases off V and 0 bases off J; junction bases not matched to a gene: 7.